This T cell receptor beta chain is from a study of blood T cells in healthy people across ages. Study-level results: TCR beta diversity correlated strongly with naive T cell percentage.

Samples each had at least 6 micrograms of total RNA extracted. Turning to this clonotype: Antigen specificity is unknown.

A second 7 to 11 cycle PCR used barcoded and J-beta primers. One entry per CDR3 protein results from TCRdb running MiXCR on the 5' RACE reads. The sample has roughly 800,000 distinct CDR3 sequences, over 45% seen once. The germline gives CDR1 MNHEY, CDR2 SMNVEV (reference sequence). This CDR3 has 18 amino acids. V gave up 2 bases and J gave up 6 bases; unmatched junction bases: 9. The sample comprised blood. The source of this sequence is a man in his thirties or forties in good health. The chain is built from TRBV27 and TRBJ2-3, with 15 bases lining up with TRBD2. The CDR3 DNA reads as TGTGCCAGCAGTTTACAGGGTTGGGGGACTAGCGGGGGGGATACGCAGTATTTT. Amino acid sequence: CASSLQGWGTSGGDTQYF.